This T cell receptor (beta chain) was sequenced in a study of T cells in Graves' hyperthyroidism and ophthalmopathy. This clonotype occurred once. The CDR3 contains 17 residues. J was trimmed by 3 bases and V by 7 bases; bases with no gene match: 16. Per germline, CDR1 SNHLY and CDR2 FYNNEI. Amplified TCR beta CDR3 regions came from RNA transcripts. HTBI primers were used for first-round RT-PCR of the TCR CDR3. Each CDR3 protein is one row after TCRdb ran MiXCR on the multiplex PCR reads. The repertoire holds approximately 400,000 distinct CDR3 sequences, with around 13% as singletons. Fresh 10 ml peripheral blood yielded PBMCs.

The sequence came from a woman aged 55-70 years with Graves' hyperthyroidism. The chain joins TRBV2 to TRBJ2-3; 7 bases are shared with TRBD2. Specimen: blood. The CDR3 is CASTREAVHAITDTQYF. CDR3 DNA sequence: TGTGCCAGCACCCGGGAGGCAGTTCACGCTATAACAGATACGCAGTATTTT.